This is a list of T cell receptor beta chains from one sample in a study of T cell responses to AZD1222 COVID-19 vaccine. Profiling relied on immunoSEQ multiplex PCR, and the TCRdb table lists in-frame clones only, not all of them. The sample carries about 150,000 clones, 90% recorded once. The sequences come from peripheral blood, collected on day 0 of AZD1222 vaccination. These receptors all come from an adult in good health. Each CDR3 is given with its conserved first and last residue. The order of the fields is V gene, J gene, CDR3 protein.

>TRBV4-1|TRBJ2-3
CASSRLTSGASDTQYF
>TRBV5-1|TRBJ2-5
CASSSDRGRWETQYF
>TRBV25-1|TRBJ1-3
CATAGRSGNTIYF
>TRBV23-1|TRBJ1-1
CASSRAGQGEAFF
>TRBV13|TRBJ1-2
CASSPRPKGTIGGYTF
>TRBV6-2/TRBV6-3|TRBJ2-5
CASSPPGLAGGRETQYF
>TRBV7-2|TRBJ2-7
CASSSRTSGSLSYEQYF
>TRBV5-1|TRBJ2-4
CASSLAGTGQRGIQYF
>TRBV6-2/TRBV6-3|TRBJ1-1
CASSYLFQGRETEAFF
>TRBV5-1|TRBJ1-2
CASSAGGGGGYTF
>TRBV27|TRBJ2-7
CASKTRDRGTYEQYF
>TRBV6-5|TRBJ2-1
CASTVTGTSGNEQFF
>TRBV10-3|TRBJ2-7
CAISGASSGYEQYF
>TRBV27|TRBJ2-3
CASSSTPQGADTQYF
>TRBV11-2|TRBJ2-1
CASSSLVGYNEQFF
>TRBV19|TRBJ1-3
CASSIGVSGNTIYF
>TRBV2|TRBJ2-5
CASSDGGYRGRETQYF
>TRBV18|TRBJ2-1
CASSPLMGSYNEQFF
>TRBV27|TRBJ1-5
CASSLSSMYSNQPQHF
>TRBV3-1/TRBV3-2|TRBJ2-2
CASSQDDTGELFF
>TRBV14|TRBJ2-7
CASSEDRFFEQYF
>TRBV6-5|TRBJ1-1
CASSGTGGSEAFF
>TRBV30|TRBJ1-2
CAWRGFGQNYGYTF
>TRBV5-1|TRBJ2-1
CASSPTDSSYNEQFF